This T cell receptor beta chain was identified in a study of monozygotic twins with inflammatory bowel disease. This CDR3 has 14 amino acids. From germline, CDR1 is SNHLY and CDR2 FYNNEI. Eight reactions per sample, run separately, yielded cDNA. Following a re-call of the 5' RACE reads, TCRdb has one entry per CDR3 protein and lacks DNA. This sample's table has roughly 300,000 distinct CDR3 sequences. Blood samples measuring less than 3 ml were taken per donor. Whole blood served as the source of total RNA, and no T cell sorting took place. The sequence was obtained from a human donor with ulcerative colitis or Crohn's disease, or a healthy co-twin of an affected twin (not recorded which). V is TRBV2 and J is TRBJ2-7. Sequenced material: blood. The CDR3 spells CASSDRGFLAEQYF.